These T cell receptor beta chains were read from a single sample in a study of T cells in Graves' hyperthyroidism and ophthalmopathy. TCRdb redid the calling of the multiplex PCR reads with MiXCR, one entry per CDR3 protein. Of about 340,000 distinct CDR3 sequences in the sample, about 21% were seen once. The sample taken for sequencing was blood. The receptors shown here come from a woman aged 45 to 65 with Graves' hyperthyroidism. Each CDR3 is given with its conserved first and last residue. D genes are given only for firm matches. The size entry is marked missing in some rows and otherwise reads once, few, many or a size class.

abundance	v_gene	j_gene	d_gene	CDR3aa	CDR3nt
few	TRBV3-1	TRBJ1-4	NA	CASSSGSEKLFF	TGTGCCAGCAGCTCTGGGTCTGAAAAACTGTTTTTT
many	TRBV30	TRBJ2-2	NA	CAWSFPVKAGELFF	TGTGCCTGGAGTTTCCCCGTTAAGGCCGGGGAGCTGTTTTTT
many	TRBV15	TRBJ2-7	NA	CATSGDIALLYEQYF	TGTGCCACCAGCGGTGACATAGCACTACTCTACGAGCAGTACTTC
NA	TRBV7-2	TRBJ2-6	NA	CASSLTLSRANVLTF	TGTGCCAGCAGCTTGACTCTGTCGCGGGCCAACGTCCTGACTTTC
NA	TRBV20-1	TRBJ1-5	TRBD1	CSASSLDRDDQPQHF	TGCAGTGCTAGCTCCCTTGACAGGGACGATCAGCCCCAGCATTTT
once	TRBV7-9	TRBJ2-7	TRBD1	CASSLGGDSLIYEQYF	TGTGCCAGCAGCTTAGGAGGGGACAGTTTGATCTACGAGCAGTACTTC
many	TRBV12-3/TRBV12-4	TRBJ2-1	TRBD2	CASSPLAGADNEQFF	TGTGCCAGCAGTCCTTTAGCGGGGGCTGACAATGAGCAGTTCTTC
NA	TRBV20-1	TRBJ2-3	TRBD2	CSAIILLGTSGRGDTQYF	TGCAGTGCTATTATCCTGCTCGGGACTAGCGGGAGGGGGGATACGCAGTATTTT
few	TRBV6-1	TRBJ2-1	TRBD2	CASRGLAENNEQFF	TGTGCCAGCAGGGGACTAGCGGAAAACAATGAGCAGTTCTTC
many	TRBV11-3	TRBJ2-1	TRBD2	CASSSRTSQRNNEQFF	TGTGCCAGCAGCTCACGGACTAGCCAAAGAAACAATGAGCAGTTCTTC
NA	TRBV29-1	TRBJ2-5	TRBD2	CSVVTFREGHFTRETQYF	TGCAGCGTTGTAACCTTCCGGGAGGGCCATTTTACAAGAGAGACCCAGTACTTC
many	TRBV29-1	TRBJ2-1	TRBD2	CSAAGSRLAGNNEQFF	TGCAGCGCCGCGGGGTCGCGACTAGCGGGGAACAATGAGCAGTTCTTC
many	TRBV12-3/TRBV12-4	TRBJ1-1	NA	CASSLGSGLLNTEAFF	TGTGCCAGCAGTTTAGGGTCGGGTCTGCTGAACACTGAAGCTTTCTTT
many	TRBV28	TRBJ2-7	TRBD2	CASSLLAGGSEQYF	TGTGCCAGCAGTTTACTAGCGGGAGGAAGTGAGCAGTACTTC
few	TRBV20-1	TRBJ2-7	TRBD2	CSARALVTGGPAYEQYF	TGCAGTGCTAGGGCACTGGTAACGGGAGGGCCGGCCTACGAGCAGTACTTC
many	TRBV19	TRBJ1-1	TRBD1	CASNHRQGVWNTEAFF	TGTGCCAGTAACCATCGACAGGGCGTCTGGAACACTGAAGCTTTCTTT
many	TRBV3-1	TRBJ1-2	TRBD1	CASSQFGTGPMNGYTF	TGTGCCAGCAGCCAATTCGGGACAGGGCCTATGAATGGCTACACCTTC
many	TRBV6-1	TRBJ2-3	TRBD2	CASSALSGGAEADTQYF	TGTGCCAGCAGTGCCCTTAGCGGGGGGGCCGAGGCAGATACGCAGTATTTT
many	TRBV12-3/TRBV12-4	TRBJ2-1	NA	CASSPTSWGEQFF	TGTGCCAGCAGCCCGACTAGTTGGGGTGAGCAGTTCTTC
once	TRBV29-1	TRBJ2-5	TRBD2	CSVGLASGRPRETQYF	TGCAGCGTTGGTCTGGCTAGCGGGAGGCCCCGGGAGACCCAGTACTTC
NA	TRBV27	TRBJ2-3	NA	CASSFCGGCTDTQYF	TGTGCCAGCAGTTTTTGCGGCGGGTGCACAGATACGCAGTATTTT
few	TRBV29-1	TRBJ1-6	NA	CSVADKGGSPLHF	TGCAGCGTTGCGGATAAGGGCGGTTCACCCCTCCACTTT
few	TRBV5-5	TRBJ2-7	NA	CASSPYKGSYEQYF	TGTGCCAGCAGCCCGTACAAGGGGTCCTACGAGCAGTACTTC
NA	TRBV12-3/TRBV12-4	TRBJ2-4	NA	CASSTRNIQYF	TGTGCCAGCAGCACCAGAAACATTCAGTACTTC
few	TRBV20-1	TRBJ1-2	NA	CSPGGYGYTF	TGCAGTCCCGGGGGCTATGGCTACACCTTC
many	TRBV11-3	TRBJ2-1	TRBD2	CASSLDGGRAAYNEQFF	TGTGCCAGCAGCTTAGACGGTGGGAGGGCCGCCTACAATGAGCAGTTCTTC